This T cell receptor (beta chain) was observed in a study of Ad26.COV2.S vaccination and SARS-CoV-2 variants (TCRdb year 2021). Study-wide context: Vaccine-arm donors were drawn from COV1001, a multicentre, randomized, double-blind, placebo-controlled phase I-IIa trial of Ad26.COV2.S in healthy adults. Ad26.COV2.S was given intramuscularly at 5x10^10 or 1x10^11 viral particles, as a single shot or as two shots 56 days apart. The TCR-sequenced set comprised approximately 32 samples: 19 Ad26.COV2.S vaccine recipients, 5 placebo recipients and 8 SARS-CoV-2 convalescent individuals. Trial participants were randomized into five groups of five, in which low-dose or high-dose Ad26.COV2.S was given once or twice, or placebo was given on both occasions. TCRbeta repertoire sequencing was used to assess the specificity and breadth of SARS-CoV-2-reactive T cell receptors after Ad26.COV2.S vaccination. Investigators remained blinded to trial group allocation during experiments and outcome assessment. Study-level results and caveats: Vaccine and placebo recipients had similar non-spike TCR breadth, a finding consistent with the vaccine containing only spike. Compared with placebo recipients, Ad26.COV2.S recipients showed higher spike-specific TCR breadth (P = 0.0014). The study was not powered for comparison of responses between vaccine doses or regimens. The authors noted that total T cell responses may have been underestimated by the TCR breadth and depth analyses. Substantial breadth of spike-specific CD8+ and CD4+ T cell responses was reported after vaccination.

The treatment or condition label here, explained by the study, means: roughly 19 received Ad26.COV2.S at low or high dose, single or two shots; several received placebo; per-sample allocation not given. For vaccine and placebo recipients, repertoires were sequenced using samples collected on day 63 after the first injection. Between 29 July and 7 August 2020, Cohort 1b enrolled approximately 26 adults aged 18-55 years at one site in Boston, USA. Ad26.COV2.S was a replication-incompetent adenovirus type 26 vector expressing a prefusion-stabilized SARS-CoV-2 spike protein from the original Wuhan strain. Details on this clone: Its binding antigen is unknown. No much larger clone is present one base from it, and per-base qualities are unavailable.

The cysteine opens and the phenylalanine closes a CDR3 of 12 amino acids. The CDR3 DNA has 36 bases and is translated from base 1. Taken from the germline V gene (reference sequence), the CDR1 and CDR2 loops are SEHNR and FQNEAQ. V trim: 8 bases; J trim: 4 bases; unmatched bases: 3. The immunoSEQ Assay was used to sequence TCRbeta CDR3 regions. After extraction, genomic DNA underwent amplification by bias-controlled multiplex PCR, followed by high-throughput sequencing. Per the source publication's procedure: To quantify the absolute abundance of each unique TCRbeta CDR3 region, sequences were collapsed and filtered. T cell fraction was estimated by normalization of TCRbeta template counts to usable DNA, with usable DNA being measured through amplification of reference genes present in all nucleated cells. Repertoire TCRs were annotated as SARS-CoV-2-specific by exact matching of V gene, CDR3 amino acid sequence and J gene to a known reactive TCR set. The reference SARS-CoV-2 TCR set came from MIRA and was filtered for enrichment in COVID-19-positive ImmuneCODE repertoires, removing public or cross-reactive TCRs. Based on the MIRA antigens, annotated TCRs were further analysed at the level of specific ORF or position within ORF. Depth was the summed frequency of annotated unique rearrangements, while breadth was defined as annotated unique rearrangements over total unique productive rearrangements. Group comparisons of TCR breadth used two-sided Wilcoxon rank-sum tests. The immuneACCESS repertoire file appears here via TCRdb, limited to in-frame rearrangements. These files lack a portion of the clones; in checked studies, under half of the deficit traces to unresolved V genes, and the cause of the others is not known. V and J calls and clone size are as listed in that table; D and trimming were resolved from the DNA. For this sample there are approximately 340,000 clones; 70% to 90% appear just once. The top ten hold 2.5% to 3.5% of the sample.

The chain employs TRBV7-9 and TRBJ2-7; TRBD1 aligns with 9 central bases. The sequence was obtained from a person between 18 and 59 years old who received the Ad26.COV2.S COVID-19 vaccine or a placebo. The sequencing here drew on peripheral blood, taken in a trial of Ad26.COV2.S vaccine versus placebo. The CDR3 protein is CASGTGRYEQYF. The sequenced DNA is TGTGCCAGCGGGACAGGGAGGTACGAGCAGTACTTC. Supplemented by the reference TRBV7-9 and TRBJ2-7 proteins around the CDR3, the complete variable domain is DTGVSQNPRHKITKRGQNVTFRCDPISEHNRLYWYRQTLGQGPEFLTYFQNEAQLEKSRLLSDRFSAERPKGSFSTLEIQRTEQGDSAMYLCASGTGRYEQYFGPGTRLTVT.